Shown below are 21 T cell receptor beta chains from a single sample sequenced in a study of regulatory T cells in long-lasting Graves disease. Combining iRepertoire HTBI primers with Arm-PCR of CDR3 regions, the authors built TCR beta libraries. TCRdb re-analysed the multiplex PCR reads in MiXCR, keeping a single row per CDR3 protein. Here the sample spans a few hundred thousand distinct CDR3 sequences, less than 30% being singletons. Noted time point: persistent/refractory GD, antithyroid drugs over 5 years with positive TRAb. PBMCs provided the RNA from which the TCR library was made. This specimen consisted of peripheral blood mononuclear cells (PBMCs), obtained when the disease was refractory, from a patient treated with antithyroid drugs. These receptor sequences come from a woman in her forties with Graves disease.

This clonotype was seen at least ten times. CDR3 sequence reads: CASSLDRQAFF. The CDR3, as DNA: TGTGCCAGCAGTTTAGACCGACAAGCTTTCTTT. The chain is built from TRBV28 and TRBJ1-1; D is unresolved. V shed 2 bases and J shed 9 bases, with 7 bases lying between them. This CDR3 comprises 11 residues. CDR1 and CDR2 (germline): MDHEN, SYDVKM.

The CDR3 reads CASSLTQGAYEQYF. Here the CDR3 DNA reads TGTGCCAGCAGCTTAACCCAGGGGGCCTACGAGCAGTACTTC. The genes are TRBV7-2 and TRBJ2-7, with 7 bases lining up with TRBD1. In germline, CDR1 is SGHTA, CDR2 FQGNSA. V was clipped by 2 bases and J by 2 bases; unmatched bases: 3. The CDR3 contains 14 residues.

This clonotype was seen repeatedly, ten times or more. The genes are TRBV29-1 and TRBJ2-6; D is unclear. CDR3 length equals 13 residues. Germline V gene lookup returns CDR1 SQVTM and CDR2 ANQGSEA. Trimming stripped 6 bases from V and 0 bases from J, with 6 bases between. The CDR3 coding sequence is TGCAGCGTGGGGTCCTCTGGGGCCAACGTCCTGACTTTC. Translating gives CSVGSSGANVLTF.

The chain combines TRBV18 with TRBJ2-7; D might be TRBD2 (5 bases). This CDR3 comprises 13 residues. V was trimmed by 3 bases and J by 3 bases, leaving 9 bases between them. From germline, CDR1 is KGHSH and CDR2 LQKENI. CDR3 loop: CASSPTSLYEQYF. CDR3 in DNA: TGTGCCAGCTCACCCACTAGTCTCTACGAGCAGTACTTC. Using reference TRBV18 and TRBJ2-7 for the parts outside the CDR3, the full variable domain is NAGVMQNPRHLVRRRGQEARLRCSPMKGHSHVYWYRQLPEEGLKFMVYLQKENIIDESGMPKERFSAEFPKEGPSILRIQQVVRGDSAAYFCASSPTSLYEQYFGPGTRLTVT.

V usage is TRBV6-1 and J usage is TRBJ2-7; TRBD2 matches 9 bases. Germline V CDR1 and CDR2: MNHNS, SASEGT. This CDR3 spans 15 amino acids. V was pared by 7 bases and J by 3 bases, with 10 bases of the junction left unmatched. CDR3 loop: CASTPQAAGGYEQYF. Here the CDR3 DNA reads TGTGCCAGCACTCCCCAGGCAGCGGGAGGCTACGAGCAGTACTTC.

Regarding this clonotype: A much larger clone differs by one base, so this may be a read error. The CDR3 nucleotides are TGTGCCAGCAGTTTGGACCCGGGACAGATGGCCGGGGAGCTGTTTTTT. Its translation is CASSLDPGQMAGELFF. This sequence joins TRBV28 and TRBJ2-2; 7 bases map to TRBD1. This CDR3 has 16 residues. V shed 3 bases, J shed 6 bases, and the junction held 10 bases outside the gene matches. Per germline, CDR1 MDHEN and CDR2 SYDVKM.

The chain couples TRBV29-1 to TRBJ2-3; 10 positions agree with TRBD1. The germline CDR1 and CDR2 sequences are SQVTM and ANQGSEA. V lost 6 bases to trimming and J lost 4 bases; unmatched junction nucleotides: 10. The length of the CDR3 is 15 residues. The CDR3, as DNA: TGCAGCGTCACCGGGACAGGGGAGCCCTCAGATACGCAGTATTTT. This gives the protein CSVTGTGEPSDTQYF.

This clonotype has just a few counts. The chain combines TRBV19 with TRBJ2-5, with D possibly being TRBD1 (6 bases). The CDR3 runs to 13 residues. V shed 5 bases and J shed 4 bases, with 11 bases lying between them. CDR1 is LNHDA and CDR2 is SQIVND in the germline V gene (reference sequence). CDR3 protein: CASSPGALETQYF. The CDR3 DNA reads TGTGCCAGTAGTCCAGGGGCCTTAGAGACCCAGTACTTC.

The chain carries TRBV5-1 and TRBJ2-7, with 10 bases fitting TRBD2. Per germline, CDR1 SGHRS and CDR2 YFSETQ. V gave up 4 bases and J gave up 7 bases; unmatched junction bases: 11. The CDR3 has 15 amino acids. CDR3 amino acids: CASSTLAGDLGEQYF. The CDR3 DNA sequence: TGCGCCAGCAGCACCCTAGCGGGAGACCTTGGGGAGCAGTACTTC.

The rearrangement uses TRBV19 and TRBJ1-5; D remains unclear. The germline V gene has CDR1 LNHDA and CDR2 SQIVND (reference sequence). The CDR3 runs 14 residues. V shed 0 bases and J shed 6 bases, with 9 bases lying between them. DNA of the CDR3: TGTGCCAGTAGTATAGATGGAGGCGGTCAGCCCCAGCATTTT. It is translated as CASSIDGGGQPQHF.

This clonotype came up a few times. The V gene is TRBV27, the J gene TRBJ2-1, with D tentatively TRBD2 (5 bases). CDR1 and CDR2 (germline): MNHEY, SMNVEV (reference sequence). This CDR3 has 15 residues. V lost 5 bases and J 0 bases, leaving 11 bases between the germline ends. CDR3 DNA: TGTGCCAGCAGTCCAGCTAGCTACTCCTACAATGAGCAGTTCTTC. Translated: CASSPASYSYNEQFF.

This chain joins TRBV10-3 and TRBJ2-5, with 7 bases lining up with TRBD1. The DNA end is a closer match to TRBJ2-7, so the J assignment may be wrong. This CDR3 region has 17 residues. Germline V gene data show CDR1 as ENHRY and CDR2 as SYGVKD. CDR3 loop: CAISAPEGQTPSYEQYF. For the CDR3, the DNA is TGTGCCATCAGTGCGCCCGAGGGACAGACGCCCTCCTACGAGCAGTACTTC.

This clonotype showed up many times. The CDR3 sequence: CASSFGRGLGYTF. The CDR3 DNA reads as TGTGCCAGCAGTTTCGGCAGAGGCCTAGGCTACACCTTC. The chain employs TRBV28 and TRBJ1-2, with no clear D. Germline values: CDR1 MDHEN, CDR2 SYDVKM. This CDR3 has 13 amino acids. The ends were cut back, 3 bases at V and 8 bases at J, with 13 bases in the middle.

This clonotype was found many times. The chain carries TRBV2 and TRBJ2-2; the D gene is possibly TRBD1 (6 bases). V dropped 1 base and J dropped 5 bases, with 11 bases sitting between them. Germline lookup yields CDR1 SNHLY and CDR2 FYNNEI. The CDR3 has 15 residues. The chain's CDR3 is CASSEDRAATGELFF. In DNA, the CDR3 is TGTGCCAGCAGTGAAGACAGGGCTGCTACCGGGGAGCTGTTTTTT.

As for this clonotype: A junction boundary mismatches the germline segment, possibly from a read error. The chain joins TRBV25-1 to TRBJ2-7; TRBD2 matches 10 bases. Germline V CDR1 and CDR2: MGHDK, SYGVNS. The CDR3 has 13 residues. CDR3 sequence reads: CASIGSRGTSVLF. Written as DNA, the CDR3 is TGTGCCAGCATCGGTTCTAGAGGGACTAGCGTTCTCTTC.

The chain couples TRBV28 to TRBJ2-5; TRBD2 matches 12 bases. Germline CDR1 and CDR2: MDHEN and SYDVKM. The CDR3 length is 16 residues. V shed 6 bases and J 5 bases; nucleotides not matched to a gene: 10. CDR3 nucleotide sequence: TGTGCCAGCAGCCAAGCCGCTAGCGGGAGGGCTGAGACCCAGTACTTC. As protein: CASSQAASGRAETQYF.

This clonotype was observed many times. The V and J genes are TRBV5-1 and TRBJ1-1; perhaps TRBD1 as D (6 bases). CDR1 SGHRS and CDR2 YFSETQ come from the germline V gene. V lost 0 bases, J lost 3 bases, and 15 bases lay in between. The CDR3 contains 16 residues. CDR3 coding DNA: TGCGCCAGCAGCTTGGTTCCGGGGGCGCAGGACACTGAAGCTTTCTTT. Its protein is CASSLVPGAQDTEAFF.

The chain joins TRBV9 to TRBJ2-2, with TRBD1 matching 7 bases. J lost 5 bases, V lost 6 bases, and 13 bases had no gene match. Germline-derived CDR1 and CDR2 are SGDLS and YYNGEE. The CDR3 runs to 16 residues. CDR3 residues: CASNHLGTALTGELFF. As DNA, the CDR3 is TGTGCCAGCAACCACCTGGGGACAGCACTAACCGGGGAGCTGTTTTTT.

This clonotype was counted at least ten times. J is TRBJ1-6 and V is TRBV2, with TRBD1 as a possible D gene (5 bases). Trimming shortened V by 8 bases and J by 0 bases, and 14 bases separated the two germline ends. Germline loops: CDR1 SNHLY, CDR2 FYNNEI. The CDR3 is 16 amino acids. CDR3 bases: TGTGCCAGCGAGCGAGCCGGGGGCTCCTATAATTCACCCCTCCACTTT. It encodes CASERAGGSYNSPLHF.

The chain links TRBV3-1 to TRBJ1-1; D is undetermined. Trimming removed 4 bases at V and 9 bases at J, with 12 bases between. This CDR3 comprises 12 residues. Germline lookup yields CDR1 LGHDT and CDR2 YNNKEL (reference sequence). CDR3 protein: CASSLPDGQAFF. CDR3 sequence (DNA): TGTGCCAGCAGCCTGCCGGACGGACAAGCTTTCTTT. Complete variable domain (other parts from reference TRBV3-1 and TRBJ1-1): DTAVSQTPKYLVTQMGNDKSIKCEQNLGHDTMYWYKQDSKKFLKIMFSYNNKELIINETVPNRFSPKSPDKAHLNLHINSLELGDSAVYFCASSLPDGQAFFGQGTRLTVV.

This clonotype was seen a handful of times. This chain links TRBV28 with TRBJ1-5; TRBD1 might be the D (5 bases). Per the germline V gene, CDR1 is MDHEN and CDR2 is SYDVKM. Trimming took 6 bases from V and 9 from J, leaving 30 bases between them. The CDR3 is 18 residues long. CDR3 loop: CASSVPLLIAVGARPQHF. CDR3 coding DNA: TGTGCCAGCAGCGTCCCCCTCCTAATCGCGGTAGGGGCTCGGCCCCAGCATTTT.